This T cell receptor (beta chain) was captured by sequencing in a study of T cells after yellow fever vaccination (dated by TCRdb to the late 2010s). Background for the entire study: Libraries from fractions with low cell numbers were prepared with the SMART-Seq v4 Ultra Low Input RNA kit. To track T-cell clones before and after primary and booster YFV17D yellow fever vaccination, bulk TCR alpha and beta repertoires were sequenced longitudinally. Two healthy male donors, one aged 18 to 30 and one aged 30 to 40 years, made up the cohort. Blood was collected at multiple timepoints before and after primary and secondary immunization, and bulk PBMC replicates and cell subsets were isolated.

Interpreted using the paper, the treatment or condition label stands for: live attenuated yellow fever vaccine strain. PBMCs were isolated from peripheral blood using a standard Ficoll-Paque protocol. Dynabeads CD4 and CD8 positive selection kits were used to isolate the CD4 and CD8 T-cell fractions. TriZol was used to extract RNA from bulk PBMCs, from CD4 and CD8 fractions, and from dextramer-positive and dextramer-negative fractions. The research as a whole found: Most clones expanded after primary vaccination (approximately 95% of CD4 and roughly 90% of CD8) were re-detected after the booster, suggesting that broad memory maintenance occurred. A small share of clonotypes was detected in both CD4 and CD8 compartments, with the overlap likely arising from convergent recombination. The secondary T-cell response was weaker than the primary response but faster, peaking on day 5 instead of day 15. The study included only two donors, which limits how far the findings can be generalized. Because abundant contaminating clonotypes from the bulk population could be contained in FACS-sorted repertoires, computational filtering was required.

CDR1 MNHEY and CDR2 SMNVEV were looked up in the germline V gene (reference sequence). Here V drops 5 bases and J drops 4 bases, and the junction holds 4 bases not matched to any gene. CDR3 length: 14 amino acids, cysteine to phenylalanine. Only the CDR3 portion is preserved as DNA: 42 bases, with reading frame beginning at the first base. This clonotype came up many times. Its antigen remains unidentified. Base quality data are lacking; no much larger clone is found one base away. TCR cDNA was made using 5'RACE template switching, a step that added a universal primer site and unique molecular identifiers. cDNA synthesis was primed from both the TCR alpha and TCR beta constant segments. Libraries were amplified in two PCR steps, with sample barcodes and sequencing adapters added in the second step. Sequencing of the libraries was done on either Illumina HiSeq 2500 (2x100 bp) or NovaSeq (2x150 bp). As for the authors' bioinformatics: MIGEC handled demultiplexing of reads and collapsing into UMI consensus sequences, while MiXCR performed V(D)J alignment. Vaccine-responding clonotypes were identified with edgeR using replicate PBMC samples, with FDR below 0.01 and a log2 fold change above 5 up to day 15 being required. Each bulk clonotype was labeled CD4 or CD8 based on which sequenced repertoire, CD4 or CD8, contained the clonotype at higher abundance. TCRdb applied fastp at Q25 and MiXCR to the public reads, then kept only in-frame beta chains. Each record represents a unique CDR3 protein, reported with the most common genes and DNA among its rows. TCRdb assigned the V and J calls; the authors' analysis was not used. In all, the sample holds around 110,000 distinct CDR3 sequences, and approximately 8.4% of those were seen once. Approximately 24% of the sample goes to the ten largest clones.

Sequencing used CD8+ T cells sorted from PBMCs, obtained 45 days after the yellow fever booster vaccination. This receptor was identified in a man aged 25 to 45 who received the YFV17D yellow fever vaccine. The chain couples TRBV27 to TRBJ2-1, with 8 middle bases fitting TRBD2. The DNA sequence follows: TGTGCCAGCAGTCCCGGGACTAGATACAATGAGCAGTTCTTC. It encodes CASSPGTRYNEQFF.